This T cell receptor beta chain was identified during a study of T cell responses to AZD1222 COVID-19 vaccine. Study details: Second doses that came at about 4 or about 12 weeks were put together.

Assay: immunoSEQ multiplex PCR; the TCRdb copy retains only in-frame clones and omits some. Of roughly 150,000 clones in the sample, 91% are singletons; the top ten hold 1.9%. As for this clone: Its antigen is as yet unknown.

Germline CDR1 reads SGHVS; CDR2 reads FNYEAQ. V lost 4 bases and J lost 3; bases outside the gene matches: 13. This CDR3 has 18 amino acids. Study outcomes and limitations: The study reported that nearly half of spike-specific TCRs target unmutated variant regions. Most donors were white British, females outnumbered males, and clonal diversity was possibly underestimated.

This receptor was identified in an adult in good health. The input for sequencing was peripheral blood, taken on day 0 of AZD1222 vaccination. V is TRBV7-6 and J is TRBJ2-3; 10 bases are a match to TRBD1. CDR3 sequence (DNA): TGTGCCAGCAGCTCCTATGGACAGGGGGGCTTAAGTACAGATACGCAGTATTTT. It translates to CASSSYGQGGLSTDTQYF.